Sequencing of this TCR beta chain was carried out in a study of blood T cells in healthy people across ages. General study findings and limits: While age rose, TCR beta diversity per million T cells dropped in a roughly linear way.

Using a J-beta primer mix together with a sample-barcoded 5' primer, a second PCR was run for roughly 7 to 11 cycles. A template-switch adaptor containing 12 random nucleotides labeled each cDNA molecule. TCRdb called the 5' RACE reads again in MiXCR, with one record for every CDR3 protein. The sample records about 570,000 distinct CDR3 sequences, 25% to 30% being singletons. The CDR3 consists of 15 residues. Per germline, CDR1 SGHRS and CDR2 YFSETQ. V was trimmed by 1 base and J by 3 bases, leaving 10 bases between them. As concerns this clonotype: What it binds is unknown.

The V gene is TRBV5-1, the J gene TRBJ1-4; tentatively, D is TRBD1 (6 bases). Sequences were obtained from blood. The receptor's source is a woman in her seventies in good health. CDR3 DNA: TGCGCCAGCAGCTTGAGGGGGGCGGCTAATGAAAAACTGTTTTTT. Translating gives CASSLRGAANEKLFF.